Listed here is a single T cell receptor (beta chain). The sample is drawn from a study of OX40 agonist ivuxolimab in advanced cancers. In the study overall: Dose-escalation subjects each had hepatocellular carcinoma, melanoma, renal cell or head and neck cancer.

Here immunoSEQ multiplex PCR was the method, and the copy in TCRdb shows in-frame clones only, minus some. The sample contains under 65,000 clones, more than 75% of which appear only once. The TCR sequence derives from an adult with an advanced solid tumor such as melanoma, head and neck, liver or kidney cancer. Specimen: CD4+ or CD8+ T cells sorted from blood, collected in a trial of the OX40 agonist ivuxolimab.

CDR3: CASSLGGNYETQYF. CDR3 nucleotides: TGTGCCAGCAGTTTAGGAGGGAACTACGAGACCCAGTACTTC. The chain is built from TRBV28 and TRBJ2-5; D may be TRBD2 (6 bases). The ends were cut back, 2 bases at V and 5 bases at J, with 12 bases in the middle. The germline CDR1 and CDR2 sequences are MDHEN and SYDVKM. The CDR3 totals 14 residues.